Listed here are 30 T cell receptor beta chains from one sample, sequenced in a study of blood T cell repertoires in COVID-19. The table came from immunoSEQ multiplex PCR; TCRdb's copy has only in-frame clones and leaves some out. The sample contains approximately 92,000 clones, 60% to 85% of which appear only once. Sequenced sample: peripheral blood. The receptor set was obtained from a man aged 45-65 years who had recovered from COVID-19.

The V and J genes are TRBV5-6 and TRBJ1-3, with a tentative D call TRBD1 (6 bases). Trimming stripped 5 bases from V and 1 base from J, with 10 bases between. The CDR3 totals 14 residues. CDR1 and CDR2 (germline): SGHDT, YYEEEE. CDR3 coding DNA: TGTGCCAGCAGTCTAGACAGGTCTGGAAACACCATATATTTT. Its protein is CASSLDRSGNTIYF.

The rearrangement joins TRBV4-2 to TRBJ2-7, with a weak D call TRBD1 (5 bases). Per germline, CDR1 LGHNA and CDR2 YNFKEQ. The CDR3 consists of 15 residues. Trimming left V 1 base short and J 1 base short, with 11 bases between. CDR3 sequence: CASSQGGEFSYEQYF. The CDR3 nucleotides are TGTGCCAGCAGCCAAGGGGGCGAGTTTTCCTACGAGCAGTACTTC.

This clone appeared a single time. The chain employs TRBV7-3 and TRBJ2-1, with 8 nucleotides matching TRBD1. CDR1 and CDR2 from the germline V gene are SGHTA and FQGTGA. The CDR3 loop spans 15 amino acids. After removal of 3 bases from V and 9 bases from J, the junction contained 10 bases not matched to a gene. The CDR3 coding sequence is TGTGCCAGCAGCTTGTCGGCAGGGGGCTATAGTGAGCAGTTCTTC. It codes for CASSLSAGGYSEQFF.

The chain joins TRBV6-5 to TRBJ1-3; perhaps TRBD1 as D (6 bases). Trimming shortened V by 5 bases and J by 8 bases, and 16 bases separated the two germline ends. The germline V gene encodes CDR1 MNHEY and CDR2 SVGAGI. This CDR3 contains 14 residues. The CDR3 DNA sequence: TGTGCCAGCAGTCGGACAGCTCAGGAGGACACCATATATTTT. Protein sequence: CASSRTAQEDTIYF.

This chain uses TRBV6-1 with TRBJ2-3; tentatively, D is TRBD1 (7 bases). Trimming removed 4 bases from V and 0 bases from J, with 14 bases in between. Looked up from germline, CDR1 is MNHNS and CDR2 is SASEGT. The CDR3 contains 16 residues. The CDR3 nucleotides are TGTGCCAGCAGTGGGGGCCAGGGGGGAAGCACAGATACGCAGTATTTT. The encoded protein is CASSGGQGGSTDTQYF.

The chain couples TRBV28 to TRBJ1-2; D is possibly TRBD1 (6 bases). Trimming pared 6 bases from V and 2 bases from J, leaving 13 bases between. This CDR3 spans 14 amino acids. Germline loops: CDR1 MDHEN, CDR2 SYDVKM. CDR3 nucleotide sequence: TGTGCCAGCAGATTTCCGGGACACAACTATGGCTACACCTTC. This sequence encodes CASRFPGHNYGYTF.

V is TRBV6-1 and J is TRBJ2-5; 7 nucleotides match TRBD2. V trimming: 3 bases; J trimming: 4 bases; junction bases outside the gene matches: 5. The length of the CDR3 is 14 residues. The germline CDR1 and CDR2 sequences are MNHNS and SASEGT. CDR3 in DNA: TGTGCCAGCAGTGATTTAGCGGGCGGAGAGACCCAGTACTTC. Protein sequence: CASSDLAGGETQYF.

The rearrangement links TRBV27 to TRBJ1-6; D not resolved. Looked up from germline, CDR1 is MNHEY and CDR2 is SMNVEV (reference sequence). The V end lost 2 bases, the J end lost 2 bases, and 7 bases lay between the germline ends. CDR3 size: 15 residues. CDR3 region: CASSLETTYNSPLHF. The CDR3 DNA follows: TGTGCCAGCAGTTTAGAGACAACCTATAATTCACCCCTCCACTTT.

This clone was picked up one time. The chain combines TRBV28 with TRBJ1-2, with 10 nucleotides matching TRBD1. The CDR3 sequence is 15 residues long. In germline, CDR1 is MDHEN, CDR2 SYDVKM. With 5 bases clipped from V and 2 bases from J, the junction kept 5 bases outside the gene matches. The CDR3: CASSPDRGRNYGYTF. The CDR3 DNA reads as TGTGCCAGCAGTCCTGACAGGGGGCGAAACTATGGCTACACCTTC.

The chain links TRBV7-6 to TRBJ2-7; no reliable D call. The germline gives CDR1 SGHVS, CDR2 FNYEAQ. The CDR3 runs to 11 residues. The V end lost 3 bases, the J end lost 7 bases, and 7 bases lay between the germline ends. CDR3 sequence: CASSFREEQYF. The CDR3 region has the DNA TGTGCCAGCAGCTTTCGCGAAGAGCAGTACTTC.

V is TRBV14 and J is TRBJ1-4; a possible D gene is TRBD1 (6 bases). The CDR3 length is 16 residues. Germline V lookup: CDR1 SGHDN, CDR2 FVKESK. V shed 1 base and J shed 5 bases, with 14 bases lying between them. Here the CDR3 reads CASSQGTAARNEKLFF. The CDR3 DNA sequence: TGTGCCAGCAGCCAAGGGACAGCCGCCAGGAATGAAAAACTGTTTTTT.

J is TRBJ1-2 and V is TRBV7-8; D is possibly TRBD1 (6 bases). Germline lookup yields CDR1 SGHVS and CDR2 FQNEAQ. The CDR3 totals 14 residues. Trimming took off 0 bases at V and 4 bases at J, with 9 bases between the two ends. CDR3 protein: CASSLADRAYGYTF. The CDR3 DNA reads TGTGCCAGCAGCTTAGCGGACAGAGCCTATGGCTACACCTTC. The complete variable domain, with remaining parts taken from reference TRBV7-8 and TRBJ1-2, reads GAGVSQSPRYKVAKRGQDVALRCDPISGHVSLFWYQQALGQGPEFLTYFQNEAQLDKSGLPSDRFFAERPEGSVSTLKIQRTQQEDSAVYLCASSLADRAYGYTFGSGTRLTVV.

Only a few counts were recorded for this clone. The gene calls are TRBV5-4 and TRBJ2-7; TRBD1 matches at 7 bases. The CDR3 extends over 15 amino acids. CDR1 SGHNT and CDR2 YYREEE come from the germline V gene (reference sequence). The junction had 13 bases not matched to a gene; V was cut back by 4 bases and J by 6 bases. CDR3 region: CASSAYTGTAGEQYF. CDR3 DNA: TGTGCCAGCAGCGCGTACACCGGGACAGCCGGCGAGCAGTACTTC.

To note about this clone: The junction departs from germline at one end; a sequencing error may be responsible. The J gene is TRBJ2-7, the V gene TRBV7-2, with a tentative D call TRBD1 (6 bases). This CDR3 is built from 15 residues. Germline-derived CDR1 and CDR2 are SGHTA and FQGNSA. This CDR3 reads CASSPPGTLSSEQYF. The CDR3 DNA is TGTGCCAGCAGCCCGCCCGGGACATTATCCTCCGAGCAGTACTTC.

J is TRBJ1-1 and V is TRBV10-1; no clear D. Germline V lookup: CDR1 WNHNN, CDR2 SYGVQD (reference sequence). This CDR3 contains 13 residues. The V gene lost 5 bases and the J gene lost 6 bases, with 13 bases spanning the gap. This CDR3 reads CASSRTGRSEAFF. CDR3 sequence (DNA): TGCGCCAGCAGTCGAACCGGCAGGTCTGAAGCTTTCTTT.

The genes are TRBV18 and TRBJ1-1; a possible D gene is TRBD1 (6 bases). With 3 bases removed from V and 2 bases from J, the gap between germline ends came to 13 bases. The CDR3 runs 15 residues. The germline V gene has CDR1 KGHSH and CDR2 LQKENI. DNA for the CDR3: TGTGCCAGCTCACCGCAGAGGACAGACAACACTGAAGCTTTCTTT. Its translation is CASSPQRTDNTEAFF.

In nucleotides, the CDR3 is TGTGCCAGCAGTCCCCAGAGCGGGTACACCGGGGAGCTGTTTTTT. This translates into CASSPQSGYTGELFF. V gene TRBV7-3 combines with J gene TRBJ2-2; a weak D match, TRBD2 (6 bases). Germline V gene data show CDR1 as SGHTA and CDR2 as FQGTGA. With 6 bases removed from V and 3 bases from J, the gap between germline ends came to 14 bases. The CDR3 is 15 amino acids.

This clone was recorded once. The V gene is TRBV27, the J gene TRBJ2-5; D unresolved. The CDR3 runs to 13 residues. The germline V gene encodes CDR1 MNHEY and CDR2 SMNVEV (reference sequence). Trimming left V 1 base short and J 4 bases short, with 7 bases between. The CDR3 nucleotides read TGTGCCAGCAGTTTATTCAGAGGAGAGACCCAGTACTTC. Amino acid sequence: CASSLFRGETQYF.

This rearrangement joins TRBV29-1 to TRBJ2-5; a weak D match, TRBD1 (5 bases). Trimming pared 6 bases from V and 4 bases from J, leaving 12 bases between. Germline V gene data show CDR1 as SQVTM and CDR2 as ANQGSEA. The CDR3 spans 12 residues. The CDR3 is CSVSQGPETQYF. The CDR3 DNA follows: TGCAGCGTCTCCCAGGGCCCAGAGACCCAGTACTTC. The full variable domain, its missing parts supplied by reference TRBV29-1 and TRBJ2-5, is SAVISQKPSRDICQRGTSLTIQCQVDSQVTMMFWYRQQPGQSLTLIATANQGSEATYESGFVIDKFPISRPNLTFSTLTVSNMSPEDSSIYLCSVSQGPETQYFGPGTRLLVL.

CDR3 loop: CASSLEGTGVEAQYF. The DNA for the CDR3 is TGCGCCAGCAGCTTGGAAGGGACAGGGGTGGAGGCGCAGTATTTT. The chain uses TRBV5-1 and TRBJ2-3; 10 bases line up with TRBD1. V lost 0 bases and J lost 10; bases outside the gene matches: 8. Germline lookup yields CDR1 SGHRS and CDR2 YFSETQ. This CDR3 comprises 15 residues.

In nucleotides, the CDR3 is TGTGCCAGCAGCTGGAGACTAGCCCTTACCGGCGAGCAGTACTTC. Protein sequence: CASSWRLALTGEQYF. The chain combines TRBV5-5 with TRBJ2-7; 7 nucleotides line up with TRBD2. Germline CDR1 reads SGHKS; CDR2 reads YYEKEE (reference sequence). The CDR3 is made up of 15 amino acids. Losses at the gene ends were 3 bases for V and 6 bases for J; bases not matched to a gene: 12.

This clone occurred once. This sequence joins TRBV5-1 and TRBJ2-4; no clear D gene. The CDR3 sequence is 13 residues long. Trimming removed 5 bases at V and 2 bases at J, with 8 bases between. The germline gives CDR1 SGHRS, CDR2 YFSETQ. CDR3 DNA: TGCGCCAGCAGAGACATAACCAAAAACATTCAGTACTTC. Translated, it gives CASRDITKNIQYF.

The chain recombines TRBV2 with TRBJ1-2, with D unclear. Germline values: CDR1 SNHLY, CDR2 FYNNEI. The ends were cut back, 6 bases at V and 4 bases at J, with 12 bases in the middle. CDR3 length: 13 amino acids. Here the CDR3 reads CASSLSRGYGYTF. The CDR3 coding sequence is TGTGCCAGCAGCCTCTCCCGGGGCTATGGCTACACCTTC. The variable domain in full, with the rest retrieved from reference TRBV2 and TRBJ1-2, is EPEVTQTPSHQVTQMGQEVILRCVPISNHLYFYWYRQILGQKVEFLVSFYNNEISEKSEIFDDQFSVERPDGSNFTLKIRSTKLEDSAMYFCASSLSRGYGYTFGSGTRLTVV.

This clone is judged medium-sized. The chain carries TRBV20-1 and TRBJ1-3; the D is unclear. V lost 3 bases and J 0 bases, leaving 18 bases between the germline ends. Looked up from germline, CDR1 is DFQATT and CDR2 is SNEGSKA (reference sequence). This CDR3 is 17 amino acids long. The DNA of the CDR3 is TGCAGTGCTAGTCCTGGGTCCTCAAGGAGCTCTGGAAACACCATATATTTT. It codes for CSASPGSSRSSGNTIYF.

The rearrangement joins TRBV5-1 to TRBJ2-2, with 11 bases that match TRBD2. V lost 3 bases and J lost 3; bases outside the gene matches: 7. Germline CDR1 reads SGHRS; CDR2 reads YFSETQ. The CDR3 covers 17 residues. The CDR3 DNA follows: TGCGCCAGCAGCTCCCGGACTAGCGGGCTATACACCGGGGAGCTGTTTTTT. This translates into CASSSRTSGLYTGELFF.

In this sample, this clone turned up many times. The chain has TRBV7-2 and TRBJ1-3; D is undetermined. The CDR3 is 12 amino acids. The ends were cut back, 5 bases at V and 7 bases at J, with 9 bases in the middle. Germline V gene sequence: CDR1 SGHTA, CDR2 FQGNSA. CDR3 loop: CASSPQYNTIYF. In nucleotides, the CDR3 is TGTGCCAGCAGCCCCCAGTATAACACCATATATTTT. The entire variable domain, with the rest obtained from reference TRBV7-2 and TRBJ1-3, is as follows: GAGVSQSPSNKVTEKGKDVELRCDPISGHTALYWYRQSLGQGLEFLIYFQGNSAPDKSGLPSDRFSAERTGGSVSTLTIQRTQQEDSAVYLCASSPQYNTIYFGEGSWLTVV.

The V call is TRBV15, the J call TRBJ2-7; 9 positions agree with TRBD2. The CDR3 contains 14 residues. J was trimmed by 10 bases and V by 3 bases; bases with no gene match: 10. Germline CDR1 and CDR2: LNHNV and YYDKDF (reference sequence). Here the CDR3 DNA reads TGTGCCACCAGCAGGACCGGGACTAGCTCTATACAGTACTTC. It translates to CATSRTGTSSIQYF.

J is TRBJ1-1 and V is TRBV7-8, with D unresolved. CDR3 length: 11 residues. CDR1 is SGHVS and CDR2 is FQNEAQ in the germline V gene. Trimming shortened V by 8 bases and J by 0 bases, and 4 bases separated the two germline ends. CDR3 bases: TGTGCCAGCGGGCTGAACACTGAAGCTTTCTTT. This sequence encodes CASGLNTEAFF.

The V call is TRBV4-2, the J call TRBJ1-4, with 11 nucleotides matching TRBD1. The junction had 4 bases not matched to a gene; V was cut back by 4 bases and J by 6 bases. CDR1 LGHNA and CDR2 YNFKEQ come from the germline V gene. The CDR3 has 15 residues. CDR3 nucleotide sequence: TGTGCCAGCAGCCCCCCGGACAGGGGGCATGAAAAACTGTTTTTT. Translation: CASSPPDRGHEKLFF.

The chain joins TRBV5-1 to TRBJ2-1, with D hard to call. The CDR3 runs 13 residues. V lost 4 bases and J lost 8, with 13 bases in between. Germline lookup yields CDR1 SGHRS and CDR2 YFSETQ. The CDR3, as DNA: TGCGCCAGCAGCGTCGTGGCCATGGATGAGCAGTTCTTC. It translates to CASSVVAMDEQFF.